These 21 T cell receptor beta chains were sequenced from one sample in a study of human T cells and chemical hapten exposure. MiXCR was run by TCRdb on the RACE reads, yielding one entry per CDR3 protein. The sample lists roughly 50,000 distinct CDR3 sequences, approximately 11% seen once, with approximately 1.8% in the top ten. Described time point: patch test 1, 2 weeks after DPC sensitization. The sample's treatment: therapeutic diphenylcyclopropenone sensitization with weekly scalp DPC. Total RNA was isolated from unfractionated whole blood. The specimen comprised whole blood, sampled in connection with sensitization to the hapten diphenylcyclopropenone (DPC). The receptors were sampled from a woman aged 40 to 50 with alopecia areata. Some clones in this sample may be carry-over from other donors' samples.

This clonotype occurred many times. The chain employs TRBV7-9 and TRBJ1-4; 9 bases agree with TRBD1. V shed 7 bases, J shed 7 bases, and the junction held 7 bases outside the gene matches. From germline, CDR1 is SEHNR and CDR2 FQNEAQ (reference sequence). The length of the CDR3 is 14 residues. This CDR3 is CASKGGQGSEKLFF. The CDR3, as DNA: TGTGCCAGCAAAGGAGGACAGGGGAGTGAAAAACTGTTTTTT.

V and J are TRBV5-1 and TRBJ2-5; the match to TRBD1 covers 8 bases. This CDR3 spans 15 amino acids. The trim removed 0 bases at V and 5 bases at J, leaving 6 bases unmatched. From germline, CDR1 is SGHRS and CDR2 YFSETQ. The CDR3 is CASSLAGQGLETQYF. CDR3 nucleotides: TGCGCCAGCAGCTTGGCAGGACAGGGCCTGGAGACCCAGTACTTC.

This clonotype was picked up many times. V is TRBV5-1 and J is TRBJ1-1; 8 bases line up with TRBD1. There are 13 residues in the CDR3. Per the germline V gene, CDR1 is SGHRS and CDR2 is YFSETQ. The junction had 6 bases not matched to a gene; V was cut back by 4 bases and J by 7 bases. DNA of the CDR3: TGCGCCAGCAGCGCGACAGGGGTCCTTGAAGCTTTCTTT. Translation gives CASSATGVLEAFF.

This clonotype turned up a few times. J is TRBJ1-2 and V is TRBV9, with D maybe TRBD1 (5 bases). Germline values: CDR1 SGDLS, CDR2 YYNGEE. Between the trimmed V and J ends, which lost 2 bases and 2 bases, there was a span of 13 bases. This CDR3 comprises 15 residues. CDR3 sequence: CASSVTGTVNYGYTF. The DNA for the CDR3 is TGTGCCAGCAGCGTGACCGGGACGGTGAACTATGGCTACACCTTC.

This clonotype was observed at least ten times. The chain links TRBV5-5 to TRBJ2-7; 11 bases match TRBD1. Germline-derived CDR1 and CDR2 are SGHKS and YYEKEE (reference sequence). The CDR3 runs to 14 residues. The junction had 7 bases not matched to a gene; V was cut back by 4 bases and J by 7 bases. The chain's CDR3 is CASSIGQGAREQYF. The CDR3 coding sequence is TGTGCCAGCAGCATAGGACAGGGGGCGCGGGAGCAGTACTTC.

Many counts were recorded for this clonotype. The V gene is TRBV14, the J gene TRBJ1-2; D is unclear. From germline, CDR1 is SGHDN and CDR2 FVKESK. The CDR3 runs to 13 residues. The V gene lost 4 bases and the J gene lost 5 bases, with 11 bases spanning the gap. The CDR3 nucleotides are TGTGCCAGCAGCCCCGCAATGAAGTATGGCTACACCTTC. Translated, it gives CASSPAMKYGYTF.

At least ten counts were recorded for this clonotype. The chain employs TRBV11-2 and TRBJ1-2; maybe TRBD1 (5 bases). V lost 1 base to trimming and J lost 2 bases, with 11 bases between them. The germline V gene has CDR1 SGHAT and CDR2 FQNNGV. The CDR3 loop spans 15 amino acids. The CDR3 here is CASSLGDGPNYGYTF. The CDR3 DNA sequence: TGTGCCAGCAGCTTAGGGGACGGCCCAAACTATGGCTACACCTTC.

This clonotype was recorded a few times. The chain joins TRBV2 to TRBJ2-1, with D unclear. CDR1 is SNHLY, CDR2 FYNNEI, per germline. The V gene lost 6 bases and the J gene lost 7 bases, with 10 bases spanning the gap. The CDR3 is made up of 12 amino acids. The CDR3 nucleotides read TGTGCCAGCAGAAGACGGTTAAATGAGCAGTTCTTC. Protein sequence: CASRRRLNEQFF.

This clonotype has just a few counts. The V call is TRBV19, the J call TRBJ2-5; maybe TRBD1 (6 bases). Germline V gene lookup returns CDR1 LNHDA and CDR2 SQIVND (reference sequence). The CDR3 contains 15 residues. Trimming left V 7 bases short and J 2 bases short, with 17 bases between. CDR3: CASNTPQRGQETQYF. In DNA form, the CDR3 reads TGTGCCAGTAACACCCCTCAAAGGGGGCAAGAGACCCAGTACTTC.

There are many counts of this clonotype. The genes are TRBV11-3 and TRBJ2-3; D possibly corresponds to TRBD2 (6 bases). The CDR3 sequence is 17 residues long. The V and J ends lost 0 bases and 5 bases respectively, with 18 bases between them. Germline V gives CDR1 SGHNT, CDR2 YENEEA. CDR3 coding DNA: TGTGCCAGCAGCTTAGATGGTAAGCGGGTTGCCGGAGATACGCAGTATTTT. Protein product: CASSLDGKRVAGDTQYF.

This clonotype was seen at least ten times. The V and J genes are TRBV19 and TRBJ2-1, with TRBD2 matching 14 bases. Looked up from germline, CDR1 is LNHDA and CDR2 is SQIVND (reference sequence). The CDR3 extends over 19 amino acids. Trimming removed 0 bases from V and 6 bases from J; junction bases left unmatched: 10. CDR3 nucleotides: TGTGCCAGTAGTATAGATGGAGGGGAGGGACTAGCGGGAGTCAATGAGCAGTTCTTC. This sequence encodes CASSIDGGEGLAGVNEQFF.

This clonotype was observed a few times. This chain links TRBV18 with TRBJ2-1; D tentatively fits TRBD1 or TRBD2 (6 bases each). V was cut by 0 bases and J by 4 bases, with 10 bases left in between. The CDR3 sequence is 15 residues long. Germline loops: CDR1 KGHSH, CDR2 LQKENI. The CDR3 loop reads CASSPPGGHYNEQFF. For the CDR3, the DNA is TGTGCCAGCTCACCACCGGGGGGCCATTACAATGAGCAGTTCTTC.

The chain carries TRBV29-1 and TRBJ2-7; 8 bases agree with TRBD1. The V segment lost 6 bases and the J segment 4 bases; nucleotides outside the gene matches: 8. CDR1 is SQVTM, CDR2 ANQGSEA, per germline. The CDR3 totals 13 residues. The CDR3 nucleotides are TGCAGCGTCCCGGGACAGGCAACTTACGAGCAGTACTTC. It translates to CSVPGQATYEQYF.

This clonotype appeared many times. The chain joins TRBV10-2 to TRBJ1-1; D is perhaps TRBD1 (5 bases). Trimming removed 6 bases from V and 1 base from J, with 9 bases in between. The CDR3 spans 13 residues. The germline V gene has CDR1 WSHSY and CDR2 SAAADI. CDR3 in amino acids: CASSGDRNTEAFF. The CDR3 bases are TGCGCCAGCAGCGGAGACAGGAACACTGAAGCTTTCTTT.

The chain has TRBV6-5 and TRBJ2-1; D remains unclear. The V end was cut by 8 bases, the J end by 0 bases, with 8 bases between. The CDR3 has 13 residues. Germline CDR1 MNHEY, CDR2 SVGAGI. CDR3 DNA sequence: TGTGCCAGCCGAAGGAGCTCCTACAATGAGCAGTTCTTC. Residues: CASRRSSYNEQFF.

This clonotype appeared a few times. The rearrangement joins TRBV5-6 to TRBJ1-1; 7 bases are shared with TRBD1. This CDR3 is built from 17 residues. CDR1 is SGHDT and CDR2 is YYEEEE in the germline V gene. V dropped 0 bases and J dropped 1; count of bases not matched to a gene: 9. CDR3 nucleotides: TGTGCCAGCAGCTTGGCTTCCCTTGACAGGGCGAACACTGAAGCTTTCTTT. This gives the protein CASSLASLDRANTEAFF.

This clonotype was detected ten times or more. The CDR3 DNA reads TGCAGCGTTGAGAGGATAAACGGCTACACCTTC. Translation gives CSVERINGYTF. This chain uses TRBV29-1 with TRBJ1-2; D gene unclear. The V end was cut by 3 bases, the J end by 8 bases, with 10 bases between. CDR1 and CDR2 (germline): SQVTM, ANQGSEA. The CDR3 is 11 residues long.

This clonotype was seen a few times. The rearrangement joins TRBV20-1 to TRBJ2-3, with 14 bases that match TRBD2. The length of the CDR3 is 17 residues. The germline V gene encodes CDR1 DFQATT and CDR2 SNEGSKA (reference sequence). Germline trimming cut 2 bases from V and 3 bases from J; bases unmatched to any gene: 7. CDR3 sequence (DNA): TGCAGTGCTAGATACCCCGGACTAGCGGGAGGAACAGATACGCAGTATTTT. Protein: CSARYPGLAGGTDTQYF.

In this sample, this clonotype turned up many times. This chain connects TRBV4-2 to TRBJ2-7, with TRBD1 matching 10 bases. The CDR3 runs 15 residues. The germline V gene encodes CDR1 LGHNA and CDR2 YNFKEQ. V was pared by 4 bases and J by 4 bases, with 7 bases of the junction left unmatched. CDR3 in amino acids: CASSPRTGGGYEQYF. CDR3 DNA: TGTGCCAGCAGCCCGCGGACAGGGGGTGGGTACGAGCAGTACTTC.

The chain carries TRBV5-5 and TRBJ2-3, with D possibly being TRBD2 (5 bases). V was cut by 4 bases and J by 0 bases, with 12 bases left in between. Germline assignment: CDR1 SGHKS and CDR2 YYEKEE (reference sequence). CDR3 length: 15 residues. CDR3 DNA sequence: TGTGCCAGCAGCCCCCGAGAGGGTAGCACAGATACGCAGTATTTT. As protein: CASSPREGSTDTQYF.

The genes are TRBV7-8 and TRBJ2-7; 9 positions agree with TRBD2. This CDR3 is 14 amino acids long. The trim removed 5 bases at V and 3 bases at J, leaving 5 bases unmatched. CDR1 is SGHVS and CDR2 is FQNEAQ in the germline V gene. CDR3 coding DNA: TGTGCCAGCAGCATTAGCGGGGGAAACTACGAGCAGTACTTC. Translating it yields CASSISGGNYEQYF.